The source of this TCR beta chain is a study of OX40 agonist ivuxolimab in advanced cancers. Study-wide background: Partial responses occurred in Three dose-escalation patients, one with hepatocellular carcinoma and two with cutaneous melanoma.

Sequenced by immunoSEQ multiplex PCR; TCRdb stores in-frame clones only, minus some. The table lists around 30,000 clones, around 90% of them singletons. Blood sampling took place at baseline, cycle 4 day 1, and cycle 7 day 1. Germline CDR1 and CDR2: MNHEY and SVGAGI. The CDR3 spans 14 residues. Trimming cost V 5 bases and J 2 bases; bases outside gene matches: 6. The sequence was obtained from an adult with an advanced solid tumor such as melanoma, head and neck, liver or kidney cancer. The sequencing here drew on CD4+ or CD8+ T cells sorted from blood, taken in a trial of the OX40 agonist ivuxolimab. The V gene is TRBV6-5, the J gene TRBJ2-7; TRBD1 matches 7 bases. The CDR3 loop reads CASSPQGQTYEQYF. In DNA form, the CDR3 reads TGTGCCAGCAGTCCCCAGGGACAGACCTACGAGCAGTACTTC.